The rows below give T cell receptor beta chains drawn from one sample of a study of siplizumab effects on memory and regulatory T cells. TCRdb's table, derived via immunoSEQ multiplex PCR, lists solely in-frame clones and lacks some. The sample lists 90,000 to 130,000 clones; roughly 89% were seen once. The sequencing input was CD4+ T cells sorted from blood. Receptor source: a human donor in good health. Both conserved end residues are part of each CDR3. D genes are given only for firm matches. Some rows mark clone size as missing; the rest say once, few, many or name a class of expanded clone.

d_call: NA; clone_size: NA; j_call: TRBJ2-3; v_call: TRBV6-1; cdr3_aa: CASMSAAGEDTQYF; cdr3_nt: TGTGCCAGCATGTCCGCGGCCGGAGAAGATACGCAGTATTTT
d_call: NA; clone_size: NA; j_call: TRBJ2-7; v_call: TRBV5-5; cdr3_aa: CASSSRGGTTYEQYF; cdr3_nt: TGTGCCAGCAGCTCCCGAGGGGGAACTACCTACGAGCAGTACTTC
d_call: NA; clone_size: NA; j_call: TRBJ2-7; v_call: TRBV19; cdr3_aa: CASSNRGPGQYF; cdr3_nt: TGTGCCAGTAGTAACCGCGGACCGGGGCAGTACTTC
d_call: TRBD2; clone_size: NA; j_call: TRBJ2-7; v_call: TRBV27; cdr3_aa: CASSLYWNSGGAYEQYF; cdr3_nt: TGTGCCAGCAGTTTATACTGGAACAGCGGGGGGGCCTACGAGCAGTACTTC
d_call: NA; clone_size: NA; j_call: TRBJ1-1; v_call: TRBV6-5; cdr3_aa: CASSYGWPPTEAFF; cdr3_nt: TGTGCCAGCAGTTATGGGTGGCCCCCAACTGAAGCTTTCTTT
d_call: NA; clone_size: NA; j_call: TRBJ2-7; v_call: TRBV19; cdr3_aa: CASSGNFYEQYF; cdr3_nt: TGTGCCAGTAGCGGGAACTTCTACGAGCAGTACTTC
d_call: NA; clone_size: NA; j_call: TRBJ1-1; v_call: TRBV21-1; cdr3_aa: CASSKQTLNTEAFF; cdr3_nt: TGTGCCAGCAGCAAACAGACACTGAACACTGAAGCTTTCTTT
d_call: NA; clone_size: once; j_call: TRBJ1-3; v_call: TRBV14; cdr3_aa: CASSQGLNSGNTIYF; cdr3_nt: TGTGCCAGCAGCCAAGGCCTGAACTCTGGAAACACCATATATTTT
d_call: TRBD1; clone_size: NA; j_call: TRBJ1-1; v_call: TRBV7-2; cdr3_aa: CASSIGTGRTEAFF; cdr3_nt: TGTGCCAGCAGCATAGGGACAGGGCGTACTGAAGCTTTCTTT
d_call: TRBD1; clone_size: NA; j_call: TRBJ2-7; v_call: TRBV27; cdr3_aa: CASSLEFRGPYEQYF; cdr3_nt: TGTGCCAGCAGTTTAGAGTTCAGGGGGCCCTACGAGCAGTACTTC
d_call: TRBD2; clone_size: NA; j_call: TRBJ2-1; v_call: TRBV25-1; cdr3_aa: CASSGSGTSSYNEQFF; cdr3_nt: TGTGCCAGCAGTGGGTCCGGGACTAGCTCCTACAATGAGCAGTTCTTC
d_call: NA; clone_size: NA; j_call: TRBJ1-1; v_call: TRBV14; cdr3_aa: CASNAQGVTEAFF; cdr3_nt: TGTGCCAGCAACGCACAGGGAGTCACTGAAGCTTTCTTT
d_call: TRBD2; clone_size: NA; j_call: TRBJ2-6; v_call: TRBV2; cdr3_aa: CASRGGNSGANVLTF; cdr3_nt: TGTGCCAGCAGGGGGGGGAACTCTGGGGCCAACGTCCTGACTTTC
d_call: TRBD1; clone_size: NA; j_call: TRBJ1-5; v_call: TRBV27; cdr3_aa: CASSLSGDRGNQPQHF; cdr3_nt: TGTGCCAGCAGTTTATCGGGGGACAGAGGCAATCAGCCCCAGCATTTT
d_call: NA; clone_size: NA; j_call: TRBJ1-1; v_call: TRBV7-9; cdr3_aa: CASSLGLGNAEAFF; cdr3_nt: TGTGCCAGCAGTCTAGGATTGGGTAACGCTGAAGCTTTCTTT
d_call: TRBD2; clone_size: NA; j_call: TRBJ2-1; v_call: TRBV10-2; cdr3_aa: CAALAGDNEQFF; cdr3_nt: TGCGCGGCACTAGCGGGAGACAATGAGCAGTTCTTC
d_call: NA; clone_size: NA; j_call: TRBJ2-3; v_call: TRBV7-9; cdr3_aa: CASSLGLAATWGTQYF; cdr3_nt: TGTGCCAGCAGCTTAGGCTTAGCGGCCACTTGGGGTACGCAGTATTTT
d_call: TRBD2; clone_size: NA; j_call: TRBJ2-5; v_call: TRBV19; cdr3_aa: CASSTLTSGKQETQYF; cdr3_nt: TGTGCCAGTAGTACCTTGACTAGCGGGAAACAAGAGACCCAGTACTTC
d_call: TRBD1; clone_size: NA; j_call: TRBJ1-5; v_call: TRBV19; cdr3_aa: CASSTRDRGFNQPQHF; cdr3_nt: TGTGCCAGTAGTACCCGGGACAGGGGTTTCAATCAGCCCCAGCATTTT
d_call: TRBD2; clone_size: NA; j_call: TRBJ2-6; v_call: TRBV4-2; cdr3_aa: CAGRSRTSGRLAGANVLTF; cdr3_nt: TGTGCCGGCAGATCCAGGACTAGCGGTAGATTGGCTGGGGCCAACGTCCTGACTTTC
d_call: TRBD1; clone_size: NA; j_call: TRBJ2-5; v_call: TRBV5-1; cdr3_aa: CASSWGTGSETQYF; cdr3_nt: TGCGCCAGCAGCTGGGGGACAGGGTCAGAGACCCAGTACTTC
d_call: NA; clone_size: NA; j_call: TRBJ2-7; v_call: TRBV5-8; cdr3_aa: CASSALDSLSYEQYF; cdr3_nt: TGTGCCAGCAGCGCCCTGGATAGCCTCTCCTACGAGCAGTACTTC
d_call: TRBD2; clone_size: NA; j_call: TRBJ2-1; v_call: TRBV6-1; cdr3_aa: CAVLSGSLGEEQFF; cdr3_nt: TGTGCCGTACTTAGCGGGAGTCTTGGAGAGGAGCAGTTCTTC
d_call: NA; clone_size: NA; j_call: TRBJ2-3; v_call: TRBV7-8; cdr3_aa: CASTPDRPADTQYF; cdr3_nt: TGTGCCAGCACCCCTGACCGCCCCGCAGATACGCAGTATTTT
d_call: TRBD1; clone_size: NA; j_call: TRBJ1-4; v_call: TRBV27; cdr3_aa: CASSSTGVFEKLFF; cdr3_nt: TGTGCCAGCAGTTCGACAGGGGTTTTTGAAAAACTGTTTTTT
d_call: NA; clone_size: NA; j_call: TRBJ1-1; v_call: TRBV5-1; cdr3_aa: CASRRTELAMNTEAFF; cdr3_nt: TGCGCCAGCCGAAGGACCGAGTTGGCGATGAACACTGAAGCTTTCTTT
d_call: NA; clone_size: NA; j_call: TRBJ2-6; v_call: TRBV7-8; cdr3_aa: CASSLTRFIGANVLTF; cdr3_nt: TGTGCCAGCAGCCTTACGAGATTCATTGGGGCCAACGTCCTGACTTTC
d_call: NA; clone_size: NA; j_call: TRBJ2-1; v_call: TRBV4-2; cdr3_aa: CASSQEGRQAYNEQFF; cdr3_nt: TGTGCCAGCAGCCAAGAAGGGAGACAGGCCTACAATGAGCAGTTCTTC
d_call: NA; clone_size: NA; j_call: TRBJ1-5; v_call: TRBV19; cdr3_aa: CASTNPGVKLQPQHF; cdr3_nt: TGTGCCAGTACCAATCCGGGGGTAAAGTTACAGCCCCAGCATTTT
d_call: TRBD1; clone_size: NA; j_call: TRBJ2-7; v_call: TRBV5-4; cdr3_aa: CASSLNPMGQGYEQYF; cdr3_nt: TGTGCCAGCAGCCTGAATCCAATGGGACAGGGTTACGAGCAGTACTTC
d_call: NA; clone_size: once; j_call: TRBJ2-7; v_call: TRBV7-3; cdr3_aa: CASSLTPDPRGQYF; cdr3_nt: TGTGCCAGCAGCTTAACACCTGACCCTCGCGGGCAGTACTTC
d_call: NA; clone_size: once; j_call: TRBJ2-4; v_call: TRBV19; cdr3_aa: CASCLQGEGIQYF; cdr3_nt: TGTGCCAGTTGCCTACAGGGCGAAGGCATTCAGTACTTC